This T cell receptor (beta chain) comes out of a study of control samples from healthy donors and cancer patients. This CDR3 has 13 amino acids. CDR1 is MGHRA and CDR2 is YSYEKL in the germline V gene. The V and J ends lost 5 bases and 0 bases respectively, with 7 bases between them. Libraries were prepared by immunoSEQ multiplex PCR; TCRdb keeps only in-frame clonotypes and omits some of them. The sample has 150,000 to 200,000 clones; 90% to 95% are singletons. This receptor was identified in a woman aged 25 to 39 in good health. The V call is TRBV4-1, the J call TRBJ1-2, with D unresolved. The sequenced material came from blood. This chain's CDR3 is CASSTRANYGYTF. The DNA for the CDR3 is TGCGCCAGCAGCACCAGAGCTAACTATGGCTACACCTTC.